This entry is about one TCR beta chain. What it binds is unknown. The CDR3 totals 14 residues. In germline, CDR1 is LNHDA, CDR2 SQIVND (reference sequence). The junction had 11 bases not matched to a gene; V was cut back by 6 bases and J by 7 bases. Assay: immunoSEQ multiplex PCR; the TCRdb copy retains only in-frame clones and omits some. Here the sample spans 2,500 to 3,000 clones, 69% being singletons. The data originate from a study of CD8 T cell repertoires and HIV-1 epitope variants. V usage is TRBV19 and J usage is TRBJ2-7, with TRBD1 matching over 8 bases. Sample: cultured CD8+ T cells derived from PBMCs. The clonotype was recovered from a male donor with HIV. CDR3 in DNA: TGTGCCAGTAGCGCGGTGCAGGGGGCTAGAGAGCAGTACTTC. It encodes CASSAVQGAREQYF.